Sequencing of this T cell receptor (beta chain) was carried out in a study of tumor T cells in aggressive B-cell lymphoma. CDR1 ENHRY and CDR2 SYGVKD come from the germline V gene. The CDR3 spans 15 residues. V gave up 3 bases and J gave up 5 bases, with 15 bases separating them. Assay: immunoSEQ multiplex PCR; the TCRdb copy retains only in-frame clones and omits some. The sample contains under 7,000 clones, more than 85% of which appear only once. The sequencing input was tumor tissue. The origin of this receptor is an adult with diffuse large B cell lymphoma. This chain links TRBV10-3 with TRBJ2-3, with D maybe TRBD2 (7 bases). The CDR3, as DNA: TGTGCCATCAGTGATGGAGGGGGGGCGATAGATACGCAGTATTTT. Amino acids: CAISDGGGAIDTQYF.